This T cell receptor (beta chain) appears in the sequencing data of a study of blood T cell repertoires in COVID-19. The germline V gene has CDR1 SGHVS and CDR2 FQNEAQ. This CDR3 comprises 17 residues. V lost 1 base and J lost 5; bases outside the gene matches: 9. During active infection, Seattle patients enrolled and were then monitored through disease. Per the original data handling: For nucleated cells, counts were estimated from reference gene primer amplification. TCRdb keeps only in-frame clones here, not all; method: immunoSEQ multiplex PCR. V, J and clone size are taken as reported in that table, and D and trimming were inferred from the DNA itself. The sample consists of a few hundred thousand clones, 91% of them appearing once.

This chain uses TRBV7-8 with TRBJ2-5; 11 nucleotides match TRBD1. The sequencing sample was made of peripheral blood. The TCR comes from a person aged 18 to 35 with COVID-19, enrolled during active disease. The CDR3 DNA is TGTGCCAGCAGCTTAGAAATTTCAGGGACAGGGGGTGAGACCCAGTACTTC. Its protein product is CASSLEISGTGGETQYF.